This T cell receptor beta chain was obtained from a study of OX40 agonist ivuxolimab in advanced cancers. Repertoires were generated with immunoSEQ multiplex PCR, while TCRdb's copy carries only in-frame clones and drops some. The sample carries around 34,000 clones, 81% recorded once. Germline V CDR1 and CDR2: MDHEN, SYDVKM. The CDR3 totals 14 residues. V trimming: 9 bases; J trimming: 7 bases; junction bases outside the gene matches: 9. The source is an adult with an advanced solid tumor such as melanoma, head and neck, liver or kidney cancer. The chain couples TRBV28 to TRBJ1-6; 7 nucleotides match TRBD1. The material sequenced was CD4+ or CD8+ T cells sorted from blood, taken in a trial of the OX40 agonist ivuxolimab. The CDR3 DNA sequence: TGTGCCAGTTCAGGGGGGTTTGGCAATTCACCCCTCCACTTT. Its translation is CASSGGFGNSPLHF.